This T cell receptor (beta chain) was sequenced during a study of memory CD4+ T cells and cytomegalovirus serostatus (dated 2019 in TCRdb). Turning to the overall study: The cohort included around 35 healthy adults from Belgium, of whom 9 were CMV seropositive and about 25 were CMV seronegative. The study sequenced CD4+ memory TCRbeta repertoires of a Belgian cohort with known cytomegalovirus serostatus to replicate a published TCR-based CMV serostatus classifier.

Worth noting for this clone: Its specific antigen is unknown. No much larger clone exists at a distance of one base, and base qualities are not known.

What the research found in general, with its limitations: Of 164 previously reported CMV-associated TCRbeta sequences, some 67 appeared in the CD4+ memory repertoires, each in one to five individuals. A median bootstrapped AUC of around 0.94 with a 95% CI of 0.76-1.00 was achieved on the Belgian cohort by the original-framework classifier. Results were interpreted as suggesting that the CMV-associated TCR signature is largely present in the CD4+ memory repertoire. Only CD4+CD45RO+ memory cells were sequenced, in contrast to the original study, which included naive and memory CD4+ and CD8+ populations. CMV serostatus prediction reached a median bootstrapped AUC of roughly 0.96 with the original framework and 0.9 to 0.93 with a US-trained random forest.

Single viable CD3+CD4+CD8-CD45RO+ cells were sorted as memory CD4+ T cells on a FACSAria II. CMV serostatus was determined with a Roche Elecsys assay detecting serum IgG against CMV pp150, pp28, p38 and p52. After the samples were thawed, total CD4+ T cells were enriched through positive selection using CD4 magnetic microbeads. The samples came from a different study that was designed specifically to examine the CD4+ T cell memory repertoire. Following standard operating procedures, peripheral blood mononuclear cells were isolated and cryopreserved, while serum was kept at -80 degrees C. The staining used CD3-PerCP (BW264/56), CD4-APC (RPA-T4), CD45RO-PE (UCHT1) and CD8-Pacific Orange (3B5) antibodies, and Sytox blue was used to exclude non-viable cells. CDR1 and CDR2 are read off the germline V gene (reference sequence) as SEHNR and FQNEAQ. The CDR3 goes from the cysteine to the phenylalanine over 15 residues. The only DNA kept is the CDR3, 45 bases in frame from the first base. Germline trimming: 1 base from V, 6 bases from J; junction bases outside gene matches: 2.

The Quick-DNA Microprep Kit was used to extract genomic DNA from the sorted cells. Amplification of TCRbeta DNA was done with the immunoSEQ hsTCRbeta kit, following the protocol from the manufacturer. An Illumina MiSeq instrument was used to sequence the TCRbeta libraries. In the paper's pipeline: Following removal of out-of-frame sequences, a few million distinct TCRbeta sequences were retained, with an average of around 67,000 per individual. Each individual was scored by the count of fewer than 200 previously reported CMV-associated TCRbeta sequences and the total productive distinct TCRbeta count. A beta-binomial model was reimplemented in Python, and random forests from scikit-learn, run with default parameters, were trained on data from the US cohort. On the Belgian cohort, classifier performance was reported as the median AUC, along with percentile confidence intervals, across 10,000 bootstrap iterations. TCRdb's version of the immuneACCESS table is confined to in-frame rearrangements and falls short of the full clone set. An unresolved V gene accounts for under half of the shortfall where checked; the remainder is of unknown origin. The D gene and trimming were derived from the DNA, and the V and J assignments and clone size from that table. This sample gives about 44,000 clones in total; 76% of them show up just once. The top ten hold approximately 1.9% of the sample.

The sequenced material came from memory CD4+ T cells from blood. The TCR sequence derives from an adult in good health and CMV-seronegative. The V gene is TRBV7-9 and the J gene is TRBJ1-4; 10 bases in the junction line up with TRBD1. Here the CDR3 is given as CASSLVGTGDEKLFF. The DNA sequence is given as TGTGCCAGCAGCTTAGTTGGGACAGGGGATGAAAAACTGTTTTTT.